This T cell receptor beta chain appears in the sequencing data of a study of control samples from healthy donors and cancer patients. The CDR3 runs to 15 residues. V dropped 3 bases and J dropped 9; count of bases not matched to a gene: 8. CDR1 and CDR2 from the germline V gene are MNHNS and SASEGT. Generated by immunoSEQ multiplex PCR, the TCRdb table keeps only in-frame clones and is missing some. The sample carries 98,000 or so clones, 79% recorded once. This clone occurred once. The sequence derives from a young woman in good health. Sequencing was carried out using blood. The chain employs TRBV6-1 and TRBJ1-6; 7 bases align to TRBD1. Written as DNA, the CDR3 is TGTGCCAGCAGTGAGGCGACAGGGATGACTTCACCCCTCCACTTT. Translated: CASSEATGMTSPLHF.